The rows below give T cell receptor beta chains drawn from one sample of a study of CD8 T cells in Susac syndrome. TCRdb analysed the immunoSEQ multiplex PCR reads with MiXCR anew, one entry per CDR3 protein. This sample has 150,000 to 200,000 distinct CDR3 sequences; approximately 93% occur once, and the top ten carry around 0.1%. Sequencing was performed on CD4+ T cells from PBMCs. These receptors all stem from a human donor in good health. The CDR3 runs from the conserved cysteine through the conserved F or W. The order of the fields is V gene, clone size, J gene, D gene, CDR3 protein, CDR3 DNA. D genes are given only for firm matches. Size values are once, few and many counts, or a class for expanded clones, and some rows have none.

v_gene: TRBV28; abundance: NA; j_gene: TRBJ1-6; d_gene: TRBD1; CDR3aa: CASSLFPAGGHSPLHF; CDR3nt: TGTGCCAGCAGTTTATTTCCCGCAGGGGGCCATTCACCCCTCCACTTT
v_gene: TRBV2; abundance: NA; j_gene: TRBJ2-7; d_gene: TRBD2; CDR3aa: CASSEGGSAYEQYF; CDR3nt: TGTGCCAGCAGTGAGGGAGGGTCGGCCTACGAGCAGTACTTC
v_gene: TRBV3-1; abundance: NA; j_gene: TRBJ2-5; d_gene: NA; CDR3aa: CASSPLPSATQYF; CDR3nt: TGTGCCAGCAGCCCGCTCCCTTCGGCAACCCAGTACTTC
v_gene: TRBV2; abundance: NA; j_gene: TRBJ2-5; d_gene: NA; CDR3aa: CASSSEVWRLRETQYF; CDR3nt: TGTGCCAGCAGTTCGGAGGTTTGGAGGTTGCGGGAGACCCAGTACTTC
v_gene: TRBV7-9; abundance: NA; j_gene: TRBJ2-3; d_gene: TRBD2; CDR3aa: CASSFPGGRTDTQYF; CDR3nt: TGTGCCAGCAGCTTCCCGGGGGGGAGGACAGATACGCAGTATTTT
v_gene: TRBV28; abundance: NA; j_gene: TRBJ2-4; d_gene: NA; CDR3aa: CASSLRGLGRRTKNIQYF; CDR3nt: TGTGCCAGCAGTCTCCGCGGTTTAGGGCGTAGGACCAAAAACATTCAGTACTTC
v_gene: TRBV29-1; abundance: NA; j_gene: TRBJ2-3; d_gene: NA; CDR3aa: CSVGLIPDTQYF; CDR3nt: TGCAGCGTGGGGTTAATCCCAGATACGCAGTATTTT
v_gene: TRBV28; abundance: NA; j_gene: TRBJ1-1; d_gene: TRBD1; CDR3aa: CASSPTGGQNTEAFF; CDR3nt: TGTGCCAGCAGTCCCACAGGGGGACAGAACACTGAAGCTTTCTTT
v_gene: TRBV29-1; abundance: NA; j_gene: TRBJ2-7; d_gene: NA; CDR3aa: CSATFTGDEQYF; CDR3nt: TGCAGCGCTACCTTCACGGGAGACGAGCAGTACTTC
v_gene: TRBV7-9; abundance: few; j_gene: TRBJ2-5; d_gene: TRBD2; CDR3aa: CASSLGTSGDQETQYF; CDR3nt: TGTGCCAGCAGCCTGGGGACTAGCGGGGACCAAGAGACCCAGTACTTC
v_gene: TRBV2; abundance: NA; j_gene: TRBJ1-5; d_gene: NA; CDR3aa: CASSGQGSGTQPQHF; CDR3nt: TGTGCCAGCAGTGGCCAGGGGTCAGGGACACAGCCCCAGCATTTT
v_gene: TRBV7-2; abundance: NA; j_gene: TRBJ1-2; d_gene: NA; CDR3aa: CASSLRAVHDGYTF; CDR3nt: TGTGCCAGCAGCTTAAGGGCAGTCCACGATGGCTACACCTTC
v_gene: TRBV9; abundance: once; j_gene: TRBJ2-5; d_gene: TRBD2; CDR3aa: CASSPSGLAGGKETQYF; CDR3nt: TGTGCCAGCAGCCCCTCAGGACTAGCGGGGGGTAAAGAGACCCAGTACTTC
v_gene: TRBV12-3/TRBV12-4; abundance: once; j_gene: TRBJ1-5; d_gene: TRBD1; CDR3aa: CASSSITKTGGRNQPQHF; CDR3nt: TGTGCCAGCAGTTCAATCACAAAGACAGGGGGTCGTAACCAGCCCCAGCATTTT
v_gene: TRBV14; abundance: NA; j_gene: TRBJ2-6; d_gene: NA; CDR3aa: CASSDRFSGANVLTF; CDR3nt: TGTGCCAGCAGTGACAGGTTCTCTGGGGCCAACGTCCTGACTTTC
v_gene: TRBV20-1; abundance: NA; j_gene: TRBJ1-6; d_gene: NA; CDR3aa: CSARGPGPNSPLHF; CDR3nt: TGCAGTGCTAGAGGCCCGGGGCCGAATTCACCCCTCCACTTT
v_gene: TRBV7-2; abundance: NA; j_gene: TRBJ1-1; d_gene: TRBD1; CDR3aa: CASSLALGRGLGTLNTEAFF; CDR3nt: TGTGCCAGCAGCTTAGCGCTCGGCAGGGGGCTGGGAACTTTGAACACTGAAGCTTTCTTT
v_gene: TRBV6-5; abundance: NA; j_gene: TRBJ1-1; d_gene: NA; CDR3aa: CASSYKGFGEAFF; CDR3nt: TGTGCCAGCAGTTACAAGGGTTTTGGTGAAGCTTTCTTT
v_gene: TRBV29-1; abundance: NA; j_gene: TRBJ1-1; d_gene: NA; CDR3aa: CSVGWGLTEAFF; CDR3nt: TGCAGCGTTGGATGGGGTTTGACTGAAGCTTTCTTT
v_gene: TRBV4-3; abundance: NA; j_gene: TRBJ2-1; d_gene: TRBD2; CDR3aa: CASSPVPGLAGNNEQFF; CDR3nt: TGCGCCAGCAGCCCGGTTCCAGGGCTAGCGGGGAACAATGAGCAGTTCTTC
v_gene: TRBV5-1; abundance: NA; j_gene: TRBJ2-5; d_gene: NA; CDR3aa: CASSPLRGRGQETQYF; CDR3nt: TGCGCCAGCAGCCCACTCAGGGGTAGGGGGCAAGAGACCCAGTACTTC
v_gene: TRBV28; abundance: NA; j_gene: TRBJ2-5; d_gene: TRBD1; CDR3aa: CASSFYYRLGIQQGAEETQYF; CDR3nt: TGTGCCAGCAGTTTTTACTACAGGCTGGGGATTCAACAGGGGGCAGAGGAGACCCAGTACTTC
v_gene: TRBV6-5; abundance: NA; j_gene: TRBJ2-2; d_gene: NA; CDR3aa: CASTPPGATGELFF; CDR3nt: TGTGCCAGCACCCCGCCAGGGGCCACCGGGGAGCTGTTTTTT
v_gene: TRBV29-1; abundance: NA; j_gene: TRBJ2-1; d_gene: NA; CDR3aa: CSVDQRRNYNEQFF; CDR3nt: TGCAGCGTTGACCAGCGGAGAAATTACAATGAGCAGTTCTTC
v_gene: TRBV7-2; abundance: once; j_gene: TRBJ2-5; d_gene: NA; CDR3aa: CASRGTARETQYF; CDR3nt: TGTGCCAGCAGGGGGACCGCCAGAGAGACCCAGTACTTC
v_gene: TRBV7-2; abundance: NA; j_gene: TRBJ2-5; d_gene: NA; CDR3aa: CASTPAPGETQYF; CDR3nt: TGTGCCAGCACTCCGGCGCCTGGGGAGACCCAGTACTTC
v_gene: TRBV24-1; abundance: NA; j_gene: TRBJ2-1; d_gene: TRBD1; CDR3aa: CATSELGQGNEQFF; CDR3nt: TGTGCCACCAGTGAATTAGGACAGGGGAATGAGCAGTTCTTC
v_gene: TRBV7-9; abundance: few; j_gene: TRBJ1-5; d_gene: NA; CDR3aa: CASSLGGGGNQPQHF; CDR3nt: TGTGCCAGCAGCTTAGGCGGGGGAGGCAATCAGCCCCAGCATTTT
v_gene: TRBV2; abundance: NA; j_gene: TRBJ2-7; d_gene: NA; CDR3aa: CASRAPLGGQDNEQYF; CDR3nt: TGTGCCAGCAGAGCCCCTTTGGGGGGCCAAGACAACGAGCAGTACTTC
v_gene: TRBV6-5; abundance: NA; j_gene: TRBJ1-2; d_gene: NA; CDR3aa: CASSYSTSGQPYGYTF; CDR3nt: TGTGCCAGCAGTTACTCGACGTCCGGACAGCCCTATGGCTACACCTTC
v_gene: TRBV19; abundance: NA; j_gene: TRBJ2-5; d_gene: NA; CDR3aa: CASNRGGQGVETQYF; CDR3nt: TGTGCCAGTAACCGAGGGGGACAAGGGGTCGAGACCCAGTACTTC
v_gene: TRBV20-1; abundance: NA; j_gene: TRBJ2-3; d_gene: TRBD2; CDR3aa: CSAPLAGGGDTQYF; CDR3nt: TGCAGTGCCCCACTAGCGGGGGGCGGGGATACGCAGTATTTT